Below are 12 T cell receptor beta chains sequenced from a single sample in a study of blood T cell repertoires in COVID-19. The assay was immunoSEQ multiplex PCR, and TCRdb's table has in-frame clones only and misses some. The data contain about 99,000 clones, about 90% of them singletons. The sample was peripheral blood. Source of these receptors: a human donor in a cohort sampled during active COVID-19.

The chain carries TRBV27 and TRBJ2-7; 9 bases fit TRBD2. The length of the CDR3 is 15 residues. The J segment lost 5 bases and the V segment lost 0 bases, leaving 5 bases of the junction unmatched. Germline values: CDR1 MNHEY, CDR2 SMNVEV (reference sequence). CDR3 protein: CASSLSAGGFNEQYF. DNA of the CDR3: TGTGCCAGCAGTTTATCAGCGGGAGGCTTCAACGAGCAGTACTTC.

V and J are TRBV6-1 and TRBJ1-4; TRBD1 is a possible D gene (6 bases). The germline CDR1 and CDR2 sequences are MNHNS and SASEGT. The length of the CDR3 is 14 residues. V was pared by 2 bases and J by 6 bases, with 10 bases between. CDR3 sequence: CASSETGTDEKLFF. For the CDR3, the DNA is TGTGCCAGCAGTGAAACAGGGACGGATGAAAAACTGTTTTTT.

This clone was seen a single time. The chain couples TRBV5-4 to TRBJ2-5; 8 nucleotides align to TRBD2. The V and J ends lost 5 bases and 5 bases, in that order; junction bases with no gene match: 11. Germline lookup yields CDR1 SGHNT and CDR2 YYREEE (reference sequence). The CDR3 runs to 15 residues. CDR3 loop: CASRRLREGQETQYF. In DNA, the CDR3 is TGTGCCAGCAGAAGGCTCCGGGAGGGCCAGGAGACCCAGTACTTC.

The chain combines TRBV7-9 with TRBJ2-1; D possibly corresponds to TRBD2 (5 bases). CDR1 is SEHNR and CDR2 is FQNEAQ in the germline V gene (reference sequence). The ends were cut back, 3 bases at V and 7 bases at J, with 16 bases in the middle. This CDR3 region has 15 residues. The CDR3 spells CASSFLDSLGNEQFF. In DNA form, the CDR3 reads TGTGCCAGCAGCTTTTTGGACTCCCTTGGAAATGAGCAGTTCTTC.

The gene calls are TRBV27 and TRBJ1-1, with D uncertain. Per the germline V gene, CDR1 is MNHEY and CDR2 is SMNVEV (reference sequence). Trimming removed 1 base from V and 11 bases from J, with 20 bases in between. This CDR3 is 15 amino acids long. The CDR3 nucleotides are TGTGCCAGCAGTTTATTCCGACAAGAGGCGGGGAGGGCTTTCTTT. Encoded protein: CASSLFRQEAGRAFF.

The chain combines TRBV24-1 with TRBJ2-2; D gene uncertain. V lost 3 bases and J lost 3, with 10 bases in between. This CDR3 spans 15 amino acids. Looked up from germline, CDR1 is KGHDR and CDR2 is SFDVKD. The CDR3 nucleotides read TGTGCCACCAGTGATCGACGGAGTTACACCGGGGAGCTGTTTTTT. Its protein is CATSDRRSYTGELFF.

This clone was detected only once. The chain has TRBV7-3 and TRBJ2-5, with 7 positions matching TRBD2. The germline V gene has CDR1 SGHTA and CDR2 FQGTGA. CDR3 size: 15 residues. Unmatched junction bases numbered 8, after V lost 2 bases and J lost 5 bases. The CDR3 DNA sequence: TGTGCCAGCAGCTTATCTGGGGCGGGAGTGGAGACCCAGTACTTC. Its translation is CASSLSGAGVETQYF.

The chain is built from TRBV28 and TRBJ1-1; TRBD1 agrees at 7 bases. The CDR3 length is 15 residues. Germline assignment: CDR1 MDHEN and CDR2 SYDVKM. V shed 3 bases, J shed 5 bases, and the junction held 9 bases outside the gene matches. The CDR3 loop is CASSFRKDRATEAFF. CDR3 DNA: TGTGCCAGCAGTTTTCGAAAAGACAGGGCGACTGAAGCTTTCTTT.

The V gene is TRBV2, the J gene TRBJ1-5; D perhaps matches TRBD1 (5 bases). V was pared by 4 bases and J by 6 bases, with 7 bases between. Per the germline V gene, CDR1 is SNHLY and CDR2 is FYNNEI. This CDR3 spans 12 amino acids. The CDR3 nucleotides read TGTGCCAGCAGTGGAGACAGTCAGCCCCAGCATTTT. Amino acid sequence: CASSGDSQPQHF.

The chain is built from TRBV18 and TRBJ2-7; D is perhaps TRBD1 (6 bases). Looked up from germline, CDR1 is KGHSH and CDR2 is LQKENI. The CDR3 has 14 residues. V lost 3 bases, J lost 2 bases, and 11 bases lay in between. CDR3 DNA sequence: TGTGCCAGCTCACCCTGGGACAATACCTACGAGCAGTACTTC. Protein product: CASSPWDNTYEQYF. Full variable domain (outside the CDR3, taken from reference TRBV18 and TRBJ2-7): NAGVMQNPRHLVRRRGQEARLRCSPMKGHSHVYWYRQLPEEGLKFMVYLQKENIIDESGMPKERFSAEFPKEGPSILRIQQVVRGDSAAYFCASSPWDNTYEQYFGPGTRLTVT.

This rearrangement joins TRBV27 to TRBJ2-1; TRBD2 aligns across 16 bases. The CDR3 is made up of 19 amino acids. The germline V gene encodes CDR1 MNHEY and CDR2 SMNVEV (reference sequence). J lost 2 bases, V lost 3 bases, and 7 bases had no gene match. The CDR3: CASSFGGTSGREAYNEQFF. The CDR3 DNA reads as TGTGCCAGCAGTTTTGGAGGGACTAGCGGGAGGGAGGCCTACAATGAGCAGTTCTTC.

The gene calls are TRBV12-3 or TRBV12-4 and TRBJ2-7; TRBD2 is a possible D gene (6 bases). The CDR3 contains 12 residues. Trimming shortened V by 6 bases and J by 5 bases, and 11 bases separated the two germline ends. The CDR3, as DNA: TGTGCCAGCAGATACGGACTAAACGAGCAGTACTTC. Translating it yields CASRYGLNEQYF.